The rows below give T cell receptor beta chains drawn from one sample of a study of blood T cell repertoires in COVID-19. Some clones are missing from TCRdb's copy, which holds only in-frame ones; the method was immunoSEQ multiplex PCR. The sample lists 300,000 or so clones; around nine tenths were seen once. The specimen was peripheral blood. These receptors came from a man aged 50 to 59 with active or convalescent COVID-19. Each CDR3 is given with its conserved first and last residue. Fields, in order: V gene, CDR3 length, J gene, CDR3 protein.

v_gene: TRBV7-9
len: 15
j_gene: TRBJ1-4
CDR3aa: CASSSGVATNEKLFF

v_gene: TRBV18
len: 15
j_gene: TRBJ1-1
CDR3aa: CASSPGTGVSTEAFF

v_gene: TRBV14
len: 17
j_gene: TRBJ1-3
CDR3aa: CASSRDSWDSSGNTIYF

v_gene: TRBV28
len: 13
j_gene: TRBJ1-5
CDR3aa: CASSRSDGQPQHF

v_gene: TRBV4-1
len: 14
j_gene: TRBJ1-2
CDR3aa: CASSRETGVEGYTF

v_gene: TRBV18
len: 14
j_gene: TRBJ1-1
CDR3aa: CASSPRTENTEAFF

v_gene: TRBV29-1
len: 18
j_gene: TRBJ2-1
CDR3aa: CSVDSALAGRSSYNEQFF

v_gene: TRBV15
len: 16
j_gene: TRBJ2-3
CDR3aa: CATSRDKGVGTDTQYF

v_gene: TRBV28
len: 15
j_gene: TRBJ1-3
CDR3aa: CASSNTGGSGNTIYF

v_gene: TRBV6-6
len: 13
j_gene: TRBJ1-5
CDR3aa: CASRRGPEKPQHF

v_gene: TRBV2
len: 13
j_gene: TRBJ2-1
CDR3aa: CASIRGTVNEQFF

v_gene: TRBV9
len: 14
j_gene: TRBJ1-1
CDR3aa: CASSVDLRFTEAFF

v_gene: TRBV30
len: 12
j_gene: TRBJ2-3
CDR3aa: CAWSSPGYTQYF

v_gene: TRBV11-3
len: 15
j_gene: TRBJ2-7
CDR3aa: CASSLTQESSYEQYF

v_gene: TRBV3-1/TRBV3-2
len: 15
j_gene: TRBJ2-1
CDR3aa: CASSQRGQGYNEQFF

v_gene: TRBV21-1
len: 18
j_gene: TRBJ2-2
CDR3aa: CASSKARKGQGWTGELFF

v_gene: TRBV27
len: 17
j_gene: TRBJ1-1
CDR3aa: CASIGTSNPGMNTEAFF

v_gene: TRBV19
len: 15
j_gene: TRBJ1-2
CDR3aa: CASAESGRANYGYTF

v_gene: TRBV19
len: 14
j_gene: TRBJ1-2
CDR3aa: CASSRQGSSYGYTF

v_gene: TRBV11-3
len: 15
j_gene: TRBJ2-3
CDR3aa: CASSPGGTSIVTQYF